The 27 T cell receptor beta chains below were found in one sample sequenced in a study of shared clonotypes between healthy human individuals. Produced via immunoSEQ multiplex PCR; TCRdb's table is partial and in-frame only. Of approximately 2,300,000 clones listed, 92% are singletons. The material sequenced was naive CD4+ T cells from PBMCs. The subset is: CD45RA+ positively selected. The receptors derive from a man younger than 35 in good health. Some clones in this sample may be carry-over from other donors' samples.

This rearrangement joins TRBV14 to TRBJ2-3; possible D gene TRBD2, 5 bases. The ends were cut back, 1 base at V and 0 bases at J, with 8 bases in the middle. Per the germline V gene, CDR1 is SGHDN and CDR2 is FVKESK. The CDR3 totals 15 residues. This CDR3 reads CASSQVWTSTDTQYF. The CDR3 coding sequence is TGTGCCAGCAGCCAAGTTTGGACTAGCACAGATACGCAGTATTTT.

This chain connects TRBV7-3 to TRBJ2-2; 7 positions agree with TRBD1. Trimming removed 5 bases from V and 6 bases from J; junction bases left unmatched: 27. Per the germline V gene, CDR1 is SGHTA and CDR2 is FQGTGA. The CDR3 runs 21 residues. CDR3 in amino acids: CASSPTWGRGTFSPYPGELFF. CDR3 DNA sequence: TGTGCCAGCAGCCCAACCTGGGGCAGGGGGACGTTCTCTCCTTATCCCGGGGAGCTGTTTTTT.

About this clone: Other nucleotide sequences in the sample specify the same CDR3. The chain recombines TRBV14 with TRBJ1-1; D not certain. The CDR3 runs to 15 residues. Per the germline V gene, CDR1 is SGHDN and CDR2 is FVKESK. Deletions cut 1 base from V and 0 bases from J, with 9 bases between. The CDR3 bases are TGTGCCAGCAGCCAAGTAGGCAGTATGAACACTGAAGCTTTCTTT. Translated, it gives CASSQVGSMNTEAFF.

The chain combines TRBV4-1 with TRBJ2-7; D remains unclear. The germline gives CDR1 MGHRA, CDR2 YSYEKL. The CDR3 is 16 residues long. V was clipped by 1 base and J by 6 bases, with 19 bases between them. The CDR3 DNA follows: TGCGCCAGCAGCCAAGCGGTGGACCCTAGAACCGGCGAGCAGTACTTC. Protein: CASSQAVDPRTGEQYF.

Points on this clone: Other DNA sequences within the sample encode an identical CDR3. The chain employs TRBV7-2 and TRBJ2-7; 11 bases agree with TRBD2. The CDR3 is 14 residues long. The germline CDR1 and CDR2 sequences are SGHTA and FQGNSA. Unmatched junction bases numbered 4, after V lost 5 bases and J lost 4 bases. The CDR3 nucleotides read TGTGCCAGCAGCCTTACTAGCGGGAGTTACGAGCAGTACTTC. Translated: CASSLTSGSYEQYF.

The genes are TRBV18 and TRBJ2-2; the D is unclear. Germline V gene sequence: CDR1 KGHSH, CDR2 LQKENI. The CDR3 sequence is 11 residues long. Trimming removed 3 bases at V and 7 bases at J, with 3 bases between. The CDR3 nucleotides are TGTGCCAGCTCACCGTACGGGGAGCTGTTTTTT. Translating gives CASSPYGELFF. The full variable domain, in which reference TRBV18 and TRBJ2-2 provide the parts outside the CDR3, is NAGVMQNPRHLVRRRGQEARLRCSPMKGHSHVYWYRQLPEEGLKFMVYLQKENIIDESGMPKERFSAEFPKEGPSILRIQQVVRGDSAAYFCASSPYGELFFGEGSRLTVL.

The CDR3 reads CASSLWASGQGVYEQYF. CDR3 coding DNA: TGCGCCAGCAGCTTGTGGGCTTCGGGACAGGGGGTCTACGAGCAGTACTTC. The J gene is TRBJ2-7, the V gene TRBV5-1; TRBD1 matches at 11 bases. The V segment lost 1 base and the J segment 3 bases; nucleotides outside the gene matches: 9. The CDR3 has 17 residues. Germline CDR1 SGHRS, CDR2 YFSETQ.

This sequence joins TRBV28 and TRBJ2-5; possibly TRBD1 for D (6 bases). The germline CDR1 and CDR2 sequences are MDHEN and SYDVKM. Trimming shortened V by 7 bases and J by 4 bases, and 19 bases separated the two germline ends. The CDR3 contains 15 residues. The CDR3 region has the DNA TGTGCCAGCATCACAGTCGGGACAAGCCTAGAGACCCAGTACTTC. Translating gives CASITVGTSLETQYF.

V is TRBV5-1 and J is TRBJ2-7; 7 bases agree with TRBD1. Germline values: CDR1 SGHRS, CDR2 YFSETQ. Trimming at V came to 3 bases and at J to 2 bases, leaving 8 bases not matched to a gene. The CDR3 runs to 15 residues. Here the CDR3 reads CASSYEGQPTYEQYF. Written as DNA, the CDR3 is TGCGCCAGCAGCTACGAGGGACAGCCAACCTACGAGCAGTACTTC.

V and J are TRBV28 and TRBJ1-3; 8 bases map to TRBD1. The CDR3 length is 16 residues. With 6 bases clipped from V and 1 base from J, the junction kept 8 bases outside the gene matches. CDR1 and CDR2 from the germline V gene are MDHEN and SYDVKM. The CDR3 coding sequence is TGTGCCAGCAGGTTAGCAGGGGGCGAATCTGGAAACACCATATATTTT. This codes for CASRLAGGESGNTIYF.

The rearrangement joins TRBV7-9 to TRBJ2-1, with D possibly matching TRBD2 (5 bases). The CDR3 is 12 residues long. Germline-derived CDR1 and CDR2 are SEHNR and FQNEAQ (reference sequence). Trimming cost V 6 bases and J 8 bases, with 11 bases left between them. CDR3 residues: CASRSSLDEQFF. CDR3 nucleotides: TGTGCCAGCAGGTCTAGCTTGGATGAGCAGTTCTTC.

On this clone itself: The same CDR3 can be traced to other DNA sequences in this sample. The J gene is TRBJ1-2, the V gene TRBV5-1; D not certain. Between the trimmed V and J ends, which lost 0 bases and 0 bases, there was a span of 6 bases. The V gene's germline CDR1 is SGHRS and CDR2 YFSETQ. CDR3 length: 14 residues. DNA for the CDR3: TGCGCCAGCAGCTTGGAAGGATCTAACTATGGCTACACCTTC. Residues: CASSLEGSNYGYTF.

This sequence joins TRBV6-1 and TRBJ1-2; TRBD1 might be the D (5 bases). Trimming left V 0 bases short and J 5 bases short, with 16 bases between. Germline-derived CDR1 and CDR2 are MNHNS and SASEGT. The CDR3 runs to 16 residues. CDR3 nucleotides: TGTGCCAGCAGTGAAGCGGGGTCGGGGACGGGTTATGGCTACACCTTC. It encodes CASSEAGSGTGYGYTF.

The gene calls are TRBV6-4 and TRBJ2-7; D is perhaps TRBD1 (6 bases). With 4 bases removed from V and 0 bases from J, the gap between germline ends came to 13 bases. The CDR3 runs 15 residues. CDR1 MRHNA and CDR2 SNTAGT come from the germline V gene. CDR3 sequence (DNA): TGTGCCAGCAGTGTAGAACAGGGTAACTCCTACGAGCAGTACTTC. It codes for CASSVEQGNSYEQYF.

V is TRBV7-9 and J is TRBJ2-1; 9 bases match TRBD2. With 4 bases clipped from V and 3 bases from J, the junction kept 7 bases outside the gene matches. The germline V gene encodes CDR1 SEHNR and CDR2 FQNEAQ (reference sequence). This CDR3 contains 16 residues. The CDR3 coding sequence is TGTGCCAGCAGCTCATTTGCGGGAGGGGACTACAATGAGCAGTTCTTC. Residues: CASSSFAGGDYNEQFF.

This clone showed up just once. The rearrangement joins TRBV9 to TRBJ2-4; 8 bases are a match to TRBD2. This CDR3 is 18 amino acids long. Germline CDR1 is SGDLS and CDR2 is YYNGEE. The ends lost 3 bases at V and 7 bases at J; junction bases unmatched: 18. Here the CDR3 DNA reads TGTGCCAGCAGCGCAAATCCCTGGACTAGCTTCGAAAAGAACATTCAGTACTTC. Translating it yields CASSANPWTSFEKNIQYF.

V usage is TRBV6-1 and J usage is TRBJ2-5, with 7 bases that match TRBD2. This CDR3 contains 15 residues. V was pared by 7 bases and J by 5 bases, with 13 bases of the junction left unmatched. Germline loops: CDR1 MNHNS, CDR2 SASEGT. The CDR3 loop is CASTARGIGGETQYF. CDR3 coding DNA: TGTGCCAGCACAGCGCGGGGGATCGGGGGGGAGACCCAGTACTTC.

The CDR3 is CAWTLGTFAYNEQFF. The CDR3 nucleotides read TGTGCCTGGACGTTGGGGACATTCGCTTACAATGAGCAGTTCTTC. V usage is TRBV30 and J usage is TRBJ2-1; D is perhaps TRBD1 (6 bases). V was clipped by 4 bases and J by 4 bases, with 17 bases between them. The CDR3 runs 15 residues. Germline V gene lookup returns CDR1 GTSNPN and CDR2 SVGIG (reference sequence).

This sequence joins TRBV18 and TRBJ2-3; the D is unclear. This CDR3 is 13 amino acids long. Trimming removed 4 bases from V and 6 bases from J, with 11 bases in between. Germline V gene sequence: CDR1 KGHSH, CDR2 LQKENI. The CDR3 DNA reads TGTGCCAGCTCACAGTGGCACGGGGATACGCAGTATTTT. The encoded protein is CASSQWHGDTQYF.

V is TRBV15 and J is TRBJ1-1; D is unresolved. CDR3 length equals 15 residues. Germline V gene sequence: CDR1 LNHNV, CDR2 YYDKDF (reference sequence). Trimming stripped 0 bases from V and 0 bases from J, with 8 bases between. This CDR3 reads CATSRDTAMNTEAFF. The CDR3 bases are TGTGCCACCAGCAGAGATACAGCGATGAACACTGAAGCTTTCTTT.

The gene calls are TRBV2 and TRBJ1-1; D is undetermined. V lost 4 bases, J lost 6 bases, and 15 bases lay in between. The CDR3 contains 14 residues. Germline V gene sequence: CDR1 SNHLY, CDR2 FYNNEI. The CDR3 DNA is TGTGCCAGCAGTGCGGGGAAGTCTATCTCTGAAGCTTTCTTT. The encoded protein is CASSAGKSISEAFF.

Here the CDR3 reads CSVQRGQSSYNEQFF. DNA for the CDR3: TGCAGCGTTCAGCGGGGCCAGAGCTCCTACAATGAGCAGTTCTTC. The genes are TRBV29-1 and TRBJ2-1, with 7 positions matching TRBD2. Trimming cost V 5 bases and J 0 bases; bases outside gene matches: 7. This CDR3 region has 15 residues. Per the germline V gene, CDR1 is SQVTM and CDR2 is ANQGSEA.

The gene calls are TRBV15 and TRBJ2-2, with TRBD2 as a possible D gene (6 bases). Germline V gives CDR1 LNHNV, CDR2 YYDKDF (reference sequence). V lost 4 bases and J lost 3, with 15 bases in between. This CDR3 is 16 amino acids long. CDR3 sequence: CATSTGGGGYTGELFF. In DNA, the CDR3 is TGTGCCACCAGCACCGGGGGTGGGGGATACACCGGGGAGCTGTTTTTT.

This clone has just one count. CDR3 DNA sequence: TGTGCCAGTAGTATCCTTAGCGGGAGGGCCAATGAGCAGTTCTTC. It yields the protein CASSILSGRANEQFF. V and J are TRBV19 and TRBJ2-1, with 11 bases identical to TRBD2. CDR3 length equals 15 residues. Germline lookup yields CDR1 LNHDA and CDR2 SQIVND (reference sequence). J lost 6 bases, V lost 3 bases, and 4 bases had no gene match.

CDR3 sequence (DNA): TGTGCCAGCAGGAACCACAGGGGGCTGACCTACGAGCAGTACTTC. Translated, it gives CASRNHRGLTYEQYF. This chain joins TRBV27 and TRBJ2-7; 9 bases match TRBD1. Germline CDR1 and CDR2: MNHEY and SMNVEV (reference sequence). Trimming cost V 6 bases and J 2 bases; bases outside gene matches: 8. The CDR3 loop spans 15 amino acids.

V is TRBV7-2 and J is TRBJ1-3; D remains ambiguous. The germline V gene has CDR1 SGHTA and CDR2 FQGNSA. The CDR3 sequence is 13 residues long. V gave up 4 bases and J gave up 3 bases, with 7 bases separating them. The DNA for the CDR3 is TGTGCCAGCAGCTCTTCTCTTGGAAACACCATATATTTT. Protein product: CASSSSLGNTIYF.

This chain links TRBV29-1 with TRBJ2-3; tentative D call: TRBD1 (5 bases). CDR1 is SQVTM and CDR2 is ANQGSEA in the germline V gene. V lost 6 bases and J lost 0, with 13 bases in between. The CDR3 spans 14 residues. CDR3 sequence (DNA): TGCAGCGTGGGGCAGATTCTGAGCACAGATACGCAGTATTTT. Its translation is CSVGQILSTDTQYF.